The clone carrying this T cell receptor beta chain was seen a few times. The data originate from a study of T cells after yellow fever vaccination. In TCRdb, the 5' RACE reads were re-called with MiXCR into one record per CDR3 protein. The data contain 45,000 to 75,000 distinct CDR3 sequences, about 5.6% of them singletons. V was clipped by 0 bases and J by 3 bases, with 14 bases between them. Per the germline V gene, CDR1 is MNHEY and CDR2 is SVGAGI. This CDR3 is 16 amino acids long. V is TRBV6-5 and J is TRBJ2-5, with D tentatively TRBD2 (7 bases). The source material was PBMCs, either bulk or a sorted T-cell subset (CD4+, CD8+, memory, or dextramer-sorted; not recorded which), sampled on the day of the yellow fever booster vaccination. This TCR was sampled from a man aged 18 to 30 who received the YFV17D yellow fever vaccine. CDR3 bases: TGTGCCAGCAGTTACTCTCTCGGGGGGCGTAAAGAGACCCAGTACTTC. It specifies CASSYSLGGRKETQYF.